The sequence of this TCR beta chain was determined in a study of T cell repertoires in cytomegalovirus infection. Study information: A matching HLA type, together with CMV infection, was signaled by public TCR beta signatures.

Per germline, CDR1 LGHDT and CDR2 YNNKEL (reference sequence). Between the trimmed V and J ends, which lost 2 bases and 1 base, there was a span of 11 bases. The CDR3 length is 15 residues. TCRdb re-analysed the reads in MiXCR, keeping a single row per CDR3 protein. The table includes around 320,000 distinct CDR3 sequences, 9.5% detected once. Concerning this clonotype itself: Its antigen is still unknown.

Whole-study results and caveats: Accumulated public TCR beta family frequency recognized individuals carrying CMV together with the relevant HLA. Ex vivo, HLA-C-restricted CMV-specific TCR beta clonotypes prevailed over the rest of the response.

The sequence was obtained from a human donor in good health (CMV status not recorded). Some clones in this sample may be carry-over from other donors' samples. Input material: PBMCs. The chain uses TRBV3-1 and TRBJ1-1; D is ambiguous. As DNA, the CDR3 is TGTGCCAGCAGCCAATCTGGTAGGGAGAACACTGAAGCTTTCTTT. Its translation: CASSQSGRENTEAFF.